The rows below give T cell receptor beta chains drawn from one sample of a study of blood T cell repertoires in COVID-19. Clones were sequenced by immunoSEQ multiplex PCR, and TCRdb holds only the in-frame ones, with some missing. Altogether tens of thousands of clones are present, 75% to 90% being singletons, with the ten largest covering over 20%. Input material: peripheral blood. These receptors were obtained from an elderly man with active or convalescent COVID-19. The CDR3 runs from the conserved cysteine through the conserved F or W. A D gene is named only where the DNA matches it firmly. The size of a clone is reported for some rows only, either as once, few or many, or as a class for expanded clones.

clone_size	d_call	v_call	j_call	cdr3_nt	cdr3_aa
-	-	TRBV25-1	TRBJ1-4	TGTGCCAGCAGTGACGCGGCAGGGGTAGGGGAAAAACTGTTTTTT	CASSDAAGVGEKLFF
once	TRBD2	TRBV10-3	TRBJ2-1	TGTGCCATCAGCGGGCCAGGGAGACCGGGAGGGCCTGAAAATGAGCAGTTCTTC	CAISGPGRPGGPENEQFF
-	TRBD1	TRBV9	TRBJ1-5	TGTGCCAGCAGCGTAGGGGCCCAGGGGGTTCAGCCCCAGCATTTT	CASSVGAQGVQPQHF
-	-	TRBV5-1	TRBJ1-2	TGCGCCAGCAGCTTGAGAGCAGGCGGGAATGGCTACACCTTC	CASSLRAGGNGYTF
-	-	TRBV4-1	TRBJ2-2	TGCGCCAGCAGCCAATTCCTCGGGGAGCTGTTTTTT	CASSQFLGELFF
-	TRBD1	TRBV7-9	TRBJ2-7	TGTGCCAGCCAAGAGAGGGGGCATTACGAGCAGTACTTC	CASQERGHYEQYF
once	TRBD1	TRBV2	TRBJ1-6	TGTGCCAGCAGTGAGGGGACAGGGAGGAATTCACCCCTCCACTTT	CASSEGTGRNSPLHF
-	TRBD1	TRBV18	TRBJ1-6	TGTGCCAGCTCACCCCTCGACGCCGGGACAGGGATTTCACCCCTCCACTTT	CASSPLDAGTGISPLHF
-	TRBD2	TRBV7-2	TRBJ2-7	TGTGCCAGCAGCTTAGCACTAGCGGGACGGTACGAGCAGTACTTC	CASSLALAGRYEQYF
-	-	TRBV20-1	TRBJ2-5	TGCAGTGGTAGGAGGCAAGAGACCCAGTACTTC	CSGRRQETQYF
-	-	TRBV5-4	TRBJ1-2	TGTGCCAGCAGCTCTTATGACAGAAACTATGGCTACACCTTC	CASSSYDRNYGYTF
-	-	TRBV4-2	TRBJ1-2	TGTGCCAGCAGCCCGGGAGGGCGATATGGCTACACCTTC	CASSPGGRYGYTF
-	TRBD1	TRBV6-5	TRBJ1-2	TGTGCCAGCAGCAGGACAGGGGGCTATGGCTACACCTTC	CASSRTGGYGYTF
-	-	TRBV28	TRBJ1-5	TGTGCCAGCAGTTCCGACAGTTATAGCAATCAGCCCCAGCATTTT	CASSSDSYSNQPQHF
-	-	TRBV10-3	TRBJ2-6	TGTGCCATCAGTGAGGGCAGGGGGGTTGGGGCCAACGTCCTGACTTTC	CAISEGRGVGANVLTF
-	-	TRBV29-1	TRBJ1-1	TGCAGCGTGGCTACAGGATCTTTGAACACTGAAGCTTTCTTT	CSVATGSLNTEAFF
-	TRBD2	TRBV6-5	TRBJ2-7	TGTGCCAGCGGGTTAGCGGGAGTGGACCGGGAGCAGTACTTC	CASGLAGVDREQYF
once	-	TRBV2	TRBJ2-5	TGTGCCAGCAGTGGGACTATTCAAGAGACCCAGTACTTC	CASSGTIQETQYF
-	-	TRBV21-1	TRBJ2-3	TGTGCCAGCAGCAATGGGGGCCCGTCGGGCGGGAGCACAGATACGCAGTATTTT	CASSNGGPSGGSTDTQYF
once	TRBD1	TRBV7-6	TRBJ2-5	TGTGCCAGCAGCTCCCTTACAGGGGGCTTTGAGACCCAGTACTTC	CASSSLTGGFETQYF
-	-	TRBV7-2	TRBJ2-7	TGTGCCAGCAGCTCGGGGGTCTACGAGCAGTACTTC	CASSSGVYEQYF
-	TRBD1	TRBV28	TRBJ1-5	TGTGCCAGCGGGACAGGGGGATATTATAGCAATCAGCCCCAGCATTTT	CASGTGGYYSNQPQHF
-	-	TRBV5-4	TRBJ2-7	TGTGCCAGCAGAAAACAGACAGACTACGAGCAGTACTTC	CASRKQTDYEQYF
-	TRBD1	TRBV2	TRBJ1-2	TGTGCCAGCAGTTGGACAGGGGGAGGCTACACCTTC	CASSWTGGGYTF
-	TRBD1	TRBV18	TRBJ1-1	TGTGCCAGCTCAGTGGGACAGGGTGCCACTGAAGCTTTCTTT	CASSVGQGATEAFF
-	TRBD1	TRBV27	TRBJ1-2	TGTGCCAGCAGTTCAGGGACAGAAAACTATGGCTACACCTTC	CASSSGTENYGYTF
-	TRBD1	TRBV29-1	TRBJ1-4	TGCAGCGCCTCGGGGACAGGGTCCGCTAATGAAAAACTGTTTTTT	CSASGTGSANEKLFF
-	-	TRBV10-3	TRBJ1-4	TGTGCCACATCACAGGGAGACAAACCTAATGAAAAACTGTTTTTT	CATSQGDKPNEKLFF
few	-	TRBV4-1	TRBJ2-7	TGCGCCAGCAGCCAAGCCTCTAGATCCCCCTACGAGCAGTACTTC	CASSQASRSPYEQYF
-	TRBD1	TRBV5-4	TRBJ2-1	TGTGCCAGCAGCTCAAATTCGGGACAGTACTACAATGAGCAGTTCTTC	CASSSNSGQYYNEQFF
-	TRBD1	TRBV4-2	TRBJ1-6	TGTGCCAGCAGCCAAGATCGAGGGGGACAGATTTCACCCCTCCACTTT	CASSQDRGGQISPLHF
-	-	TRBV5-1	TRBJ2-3	TGCGCCAGCAGCTCCTTGCTGGCCAGCACAGATACGCAGTATTTT	CASSSLLASTDTQYF
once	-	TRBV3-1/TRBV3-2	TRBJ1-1	TGTGCCAGCAGCCCTGGGACACCTACCGAAGCTTTCTTT	CASSPGTPTEAFF
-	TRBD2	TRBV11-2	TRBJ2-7	TGTGCCAGCAGCTCCCAGACTAGCGGGGGCCCTTTTATCTACGAGCAGTACTTC	CASSSQTSGGPFIYEQYF
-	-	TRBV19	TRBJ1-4	TGTGCCAGTAGTATAAACGGGGGAACTAATGAAAAACTGTTTTTT	CASSINGGTNEKLFF
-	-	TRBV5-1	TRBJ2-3	TGCGCCAGCAGCCTAGACAGTTCTAGCACAGATACGCAGTATTTT	CASSLDSSSTDTQYF
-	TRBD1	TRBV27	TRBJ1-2	TGTGCCAGCGGACACCGGGACAGGGTTGGTGGCTACACCTTC	CASGHRDRVGGYTF
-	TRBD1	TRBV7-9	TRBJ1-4	TGTGCCAGCAGTCCGGGCGGGACAGGAAATGAAAAACTGTTTTTT	CASSPGGTGNEKLFF
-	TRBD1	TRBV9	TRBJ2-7	TGTGCCAGCAGCGTAGGAGGGACAGCATCCAATTACGAGCAGTACTTC	CASSVGGTASNYEQYF
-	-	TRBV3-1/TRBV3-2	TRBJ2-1	TGTGCCAGCAGCCCCATAGGTTTAAGGGGGACCACCTACAATGAGCAGTTCTTC	CASSPIGLRGTTYNEQFF
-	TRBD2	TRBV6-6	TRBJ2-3	TGTGCCAGCAGCCGAGCCCCTAGCGGGGGGGCCAGGGATACGCAGTATTTT	CASSRAPSGGARDTQYF
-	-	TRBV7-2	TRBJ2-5	TGTGCCAGCAGCTTAGTTTTTTTGTCTCAAGAGACCCAGTACTTC	CASSLVFLSQETQYF
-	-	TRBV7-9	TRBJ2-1	TGTGCCAGCAGCCTACGGAGTGGGAGTCAGCACAATGAGCAGTTCTTC	CASSLRSGSQHNEQFF
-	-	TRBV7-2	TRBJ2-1	TGTGCCAGCAGCTTACATCTAGGCGGAGAGTATGAGCAGTTCTTC	CASSLHLGGEYEQFF
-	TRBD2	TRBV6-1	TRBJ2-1	TGTGCCAGCAGTGATATCAATAGCGGGAGGGAGTTCTTC	CASSDINSGREFF
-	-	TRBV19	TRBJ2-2	TGTGCCAGTAGTATCGTGAACACCGGGGAGCTGTTTTTT	CASSIVNTGELFF
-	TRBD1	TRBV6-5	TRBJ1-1	TGTGCCAGCAGTCGGGCAGGGGGCTACACTGAAGCTTTCTTT	CASSRAGGYTEAFF
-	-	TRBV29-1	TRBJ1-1	TGCAGCGTCCGACAGCTTAACACTGAAGCTTTCTTT	CSVRQLNTEAFF
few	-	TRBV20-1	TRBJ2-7	TGCAGTGCTGAGGAAACCTACGAGCAGTACTTC	CSAEETYEQYF
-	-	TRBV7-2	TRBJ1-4	TGTGCCAGCAGCTACAGTCAAAGCGGGGAAAAACTGTTTTTT	CASSYSQSGEKLFF
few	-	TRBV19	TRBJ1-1	TGTGCCAGTAGGTTCCCAATCCCTACAGGGTCGGCTTTCTTT	CASRFPIPTGSAFF
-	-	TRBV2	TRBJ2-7	TGTGCCAGCAGCGACGGAGCCTACGAGCAGTACTTC	CASSDGAYEQYF